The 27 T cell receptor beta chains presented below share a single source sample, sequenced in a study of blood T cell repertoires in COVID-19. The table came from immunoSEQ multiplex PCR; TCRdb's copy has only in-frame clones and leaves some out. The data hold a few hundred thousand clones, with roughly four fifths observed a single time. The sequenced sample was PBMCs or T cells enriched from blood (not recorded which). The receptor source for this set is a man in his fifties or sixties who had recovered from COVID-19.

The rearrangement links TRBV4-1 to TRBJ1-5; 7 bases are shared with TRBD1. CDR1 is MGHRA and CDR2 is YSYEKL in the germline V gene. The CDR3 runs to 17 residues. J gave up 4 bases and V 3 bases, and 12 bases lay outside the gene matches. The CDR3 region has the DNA TGCGCCAGCAGCCAGAGGTGGGTAGGGGGCTTTAATCAGCCCCAGCATTTT. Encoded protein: CASSQRWVGGFNQPQHF.

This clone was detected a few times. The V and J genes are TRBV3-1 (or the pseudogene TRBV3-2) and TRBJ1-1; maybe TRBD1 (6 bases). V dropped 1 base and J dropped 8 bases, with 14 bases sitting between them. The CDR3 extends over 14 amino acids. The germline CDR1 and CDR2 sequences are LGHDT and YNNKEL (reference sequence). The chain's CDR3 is CASSQGLSGGEAFF. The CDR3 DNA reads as TGTGCCAGCAGCCAAGGTCTCTCGGGGGGCGAAGCTTTCTTT.

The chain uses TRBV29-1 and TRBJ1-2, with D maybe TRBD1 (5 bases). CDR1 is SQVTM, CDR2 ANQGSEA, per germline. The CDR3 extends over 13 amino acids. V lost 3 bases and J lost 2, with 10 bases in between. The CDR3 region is CSVEPDSNYGYTF. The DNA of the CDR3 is TGCAGCGTTGAGCCTGACAGCAACTATGGCTACACCTTC.

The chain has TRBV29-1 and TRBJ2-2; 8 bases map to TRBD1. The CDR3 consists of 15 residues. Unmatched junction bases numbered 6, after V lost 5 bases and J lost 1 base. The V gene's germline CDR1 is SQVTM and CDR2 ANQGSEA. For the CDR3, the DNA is TGCAGCGTTCGGCTGGGGACAGGGAACACCGGGGAGCTGTTTTTT. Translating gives CSVRLGTGNTGELFF.

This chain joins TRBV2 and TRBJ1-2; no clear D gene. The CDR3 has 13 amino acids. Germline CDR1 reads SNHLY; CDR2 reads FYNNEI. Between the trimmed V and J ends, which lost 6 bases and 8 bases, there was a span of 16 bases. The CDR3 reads CASSSHESRGYTF. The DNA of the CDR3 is TGTGCCAGCAGCTCCCACGAGTCGAGGGGCTACACCTTC. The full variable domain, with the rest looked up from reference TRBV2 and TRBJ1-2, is EPEVTQTPSHQVTQMGQEVILRCVPISNHLYFYWYRQILGQKVEFLVSFYNNEISEKSEIFDDQFSVERPDGSNFTLKIRSTKLEDSAMYFCASSSHESRGYTFGSGTRLTVV.

In DNA form, the CDR3 reads TGCGCCAGCAGCCTTACTAGCGGGAGTGGGTACGAGCAGTACTTC. Translating it yields CASSLTSGSGYEQYF. J is TRBJ2-7 and V is TRBV5-1, with 11 bases fitting TRBD2. The CDR3 contains 15 residues. Germline V lookup: CDR1 SGHRS, CDR2 YFSETQ. Trimming cost V 4 bases and J 4 bases; bases outside gene matches: 7.

The DNA for the CDR3 is TGTGCCAGCAGCTTAGAACCTTCACGGGACAATGAGCAGTTCTTC. Encoded protein: CASSLEPSRDNEQFF. The V and J genes are TRBV7-6 and TRBJ2-1, with D uncertain. CDR1 is SGHVS and CDR2 is FNYEAQ in the germline V gene. V dropped 1 base and J dropped 5 bases, with 12 bases sitting between them. This CDR3 contains 15 residues.

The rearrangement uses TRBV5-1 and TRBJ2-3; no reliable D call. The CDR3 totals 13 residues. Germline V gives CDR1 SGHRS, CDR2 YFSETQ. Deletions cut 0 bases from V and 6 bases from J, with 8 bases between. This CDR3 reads CASSLATKDTQYF. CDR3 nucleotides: TGCGCCAGCAGCTTGGCAACAAAGGATACGCAGTATTTT.

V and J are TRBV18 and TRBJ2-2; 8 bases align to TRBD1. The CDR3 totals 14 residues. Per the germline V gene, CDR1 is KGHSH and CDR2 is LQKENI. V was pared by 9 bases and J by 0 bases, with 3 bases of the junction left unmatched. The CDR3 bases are TGTGCCAGTATACAGGGGGCGAACACCGGGGAGCTGTTTTTT. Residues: CASIQGANTGELFF.

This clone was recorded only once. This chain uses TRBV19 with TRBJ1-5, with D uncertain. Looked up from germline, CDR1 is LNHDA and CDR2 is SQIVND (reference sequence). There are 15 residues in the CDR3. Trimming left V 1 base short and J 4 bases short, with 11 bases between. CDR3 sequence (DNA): TGTGCCAGTAGTATAGGGGTGGGCGGGAATCAGCCCCAGCATTTT. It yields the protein CASSIGVGGNQPQHF.

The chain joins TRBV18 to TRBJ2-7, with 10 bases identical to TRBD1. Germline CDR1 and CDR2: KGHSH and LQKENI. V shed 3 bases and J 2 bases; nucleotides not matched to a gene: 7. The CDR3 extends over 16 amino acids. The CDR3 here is CASSPSGGTGAYEQYF. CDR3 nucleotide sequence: TGTGCCAGCTCACCCTCCGGGGGGACAGGGGCCTACGAGCAGTACTTC.

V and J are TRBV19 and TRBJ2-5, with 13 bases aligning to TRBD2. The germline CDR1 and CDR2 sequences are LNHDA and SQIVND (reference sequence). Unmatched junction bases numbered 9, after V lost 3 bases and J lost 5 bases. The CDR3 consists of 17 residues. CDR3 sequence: CASSIPGLAGREETQYF. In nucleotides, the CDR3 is TGTGCCAGTAGTATCCCGGGACTAGCGGGACGGGAGGAGACCCAGTACTTC.

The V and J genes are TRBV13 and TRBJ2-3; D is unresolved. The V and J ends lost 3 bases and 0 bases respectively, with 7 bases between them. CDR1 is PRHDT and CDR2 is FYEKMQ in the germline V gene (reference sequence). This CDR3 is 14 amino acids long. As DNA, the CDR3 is TGTGCCAGCAGCTTTGCGGTTAGCACAGATACGCAGTATTTT. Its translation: CASSFAVSTDTQYF.

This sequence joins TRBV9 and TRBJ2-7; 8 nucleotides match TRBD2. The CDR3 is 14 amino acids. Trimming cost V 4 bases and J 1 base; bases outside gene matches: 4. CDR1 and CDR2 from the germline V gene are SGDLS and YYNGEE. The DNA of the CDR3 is TGTGCCAGCAGCTCCGGGAGGGTTTCCTACGAGCAGTACTTC. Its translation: CASSSGRVSYEQYF.

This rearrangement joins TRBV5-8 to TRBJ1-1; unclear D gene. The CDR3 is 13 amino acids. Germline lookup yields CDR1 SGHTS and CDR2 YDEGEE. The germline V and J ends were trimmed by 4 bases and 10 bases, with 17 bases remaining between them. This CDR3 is CASSVGSPRGAFF. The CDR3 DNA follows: TGTGCCAGCAGCGTTGGCTCTCCCCGGGGAGCTTTCTTT.

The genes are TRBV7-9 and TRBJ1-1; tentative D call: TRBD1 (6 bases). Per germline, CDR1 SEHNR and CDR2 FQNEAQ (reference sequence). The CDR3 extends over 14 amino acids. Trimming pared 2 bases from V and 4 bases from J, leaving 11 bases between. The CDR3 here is CASSLLGASTEAFF. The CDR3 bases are TGTGCCAGCAGCTTACTGGGGGCGAGCACTGAAGCTTTCTTT.

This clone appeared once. The CDR3, as DNA: TGTGCCAGCAGCCGCGGTGACCGCCAAGAGACCCAGTACTTC. Protein product: CASSRGDRQETQYF. The chain combines TRBV5-4 with TRBJ2-5; D not certain. Germline V gene data show CDR1 as SGHNT and CDR2 as YYREEE (reference sequence). Trimming cost V 4 bases and J 1 base, with 11 bases left between them. This CDR3 is built from 14 residues.

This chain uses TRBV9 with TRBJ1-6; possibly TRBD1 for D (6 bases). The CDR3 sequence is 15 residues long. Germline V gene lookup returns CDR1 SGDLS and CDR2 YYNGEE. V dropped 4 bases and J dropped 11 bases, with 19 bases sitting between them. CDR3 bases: TGTGCCAGCAGCACCCATACCTCAGGGGACGCACCCCTCCACTTT. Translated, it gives CASSTHTSGDAPLHF.

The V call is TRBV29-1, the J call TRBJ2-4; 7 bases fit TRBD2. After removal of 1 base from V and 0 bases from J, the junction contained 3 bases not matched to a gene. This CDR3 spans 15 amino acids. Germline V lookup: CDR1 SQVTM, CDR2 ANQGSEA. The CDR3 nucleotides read TGCAGCGTTGAAGCCGGGACTACAGCCAAAAACATTCAGTACTTC. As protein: CSVEAGTTAKNIQYF. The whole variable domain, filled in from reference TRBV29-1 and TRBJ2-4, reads SAVISQKPSRDICQRGTSLTIQCQVDSQVTMMFWYRQQPGQSLTLIATANQGSEATYESGFVIDKFPISRPNLTFSTLTVSNMSPEDSSIYLCSVEAGTTAKNIQYFGAGTRLSVL.

This CDR3 is CASSLMAQSGNEQFF. The CDR3 DNA reads TGTGCCAGCAGCTTAATGGCTCAGTCAGGAAATGAGCAGTTCTTC. The gene calls are TRBV7-3 and TRBJ2-1; D is unresolved. CDR3 length: 15 residues. Trimming removed 1 base at V and 7 bases at J, with 14 bases between. Germline CDR1 reads SGHTA; CDR2 reads FQGTGA.

CDR3 sequence (DNA): TGTGCCAGCAGCGTAGACCCAACAGGGAGCTATGGCTACACCTTC. This encodes CASSVDPTGSYGYTF. The chain links TRBV9 to TRBJ1-2, with TRBD1 as a possible D gene (6 bases). In germline, CDR1 is SGDLS, CDR2 YYNGEE. Trimming removed 0 bases from V and 4 bases from J, with 13 bases in between. The CDR3 has 15 residues.

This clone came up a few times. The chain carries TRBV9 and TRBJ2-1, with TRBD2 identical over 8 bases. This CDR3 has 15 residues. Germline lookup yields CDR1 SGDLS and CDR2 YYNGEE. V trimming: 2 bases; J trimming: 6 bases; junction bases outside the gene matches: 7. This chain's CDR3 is CASSVSGEFFNEQFF. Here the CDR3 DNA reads TGTGCCAGCAGCGTTAGCGGGGAGTTTTTCAATGAGCAGTTCTTC.

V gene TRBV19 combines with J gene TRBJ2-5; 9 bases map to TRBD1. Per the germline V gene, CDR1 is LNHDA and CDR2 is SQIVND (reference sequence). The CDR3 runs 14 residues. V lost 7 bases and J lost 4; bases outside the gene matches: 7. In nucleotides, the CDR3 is TGTGCCAGTACCCCGACAGGGGGAGGAGAGACCCAGTACTTC. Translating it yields CASTPTGGGETQYF.

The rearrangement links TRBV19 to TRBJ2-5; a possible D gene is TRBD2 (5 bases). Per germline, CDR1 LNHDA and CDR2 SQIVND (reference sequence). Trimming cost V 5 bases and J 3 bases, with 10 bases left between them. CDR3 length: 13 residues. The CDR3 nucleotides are TGTGCCAGTAGTTTAACGGAGGAAGAGACCCAGTACTTC. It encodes CASSLTEEETQYF.

The CDR3 region is CASSLRSGSLGAHDEQYF. CDR3 in DNA: TGCGCCAGCAGCCTCCGGTCCGGGTCCTTGGGGGCCCATGACGAGCAGTACTTC. The rearrangement joins TRBV5-1 to TRBJ2-7; possibly TRBD1 for D (6 bases). Germline V gene lookup returns CDR1 SGHRS and CDR2 YFSETQ. This CDR3 region has 18 residues. V lost 4 bases and J lost 5, with 28 bases in between. Based on the CDR3 plus reference TRBV5-1 and TRBJ2-7, the full variable domain is KAGVTQTPRYLIKTRGQQVTLSCSPISGHRSVSWYQQTPGQGLQFLFEYFSETQRNKGNFPGRFSGRQFSNSRSEMNVSTLELGDSALYLCASSLRSGSLGAHDEQYFGPGTRLTVT.

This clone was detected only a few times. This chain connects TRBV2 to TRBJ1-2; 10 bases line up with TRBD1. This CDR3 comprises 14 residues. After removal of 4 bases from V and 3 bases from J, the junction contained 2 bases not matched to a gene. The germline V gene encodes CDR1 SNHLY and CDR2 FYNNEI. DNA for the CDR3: TGTGCCAGCAGTGTGGGACAGGGGTACTATGGCTACACCTTC. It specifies CASSVGQGYYGYTF.

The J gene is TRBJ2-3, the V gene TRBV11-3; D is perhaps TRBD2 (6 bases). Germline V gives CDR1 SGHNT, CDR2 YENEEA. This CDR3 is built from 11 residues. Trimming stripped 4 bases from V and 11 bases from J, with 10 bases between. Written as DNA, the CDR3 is TGTGCCAGCAGCTATGCCGGGAGGCAGTATTTT. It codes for CASSYAGRQYF. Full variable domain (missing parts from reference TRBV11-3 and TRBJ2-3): EAGVVQSPRYKIIEKKQPVAFWCNPISGHNTLYWYLQNLGQGPELLIRYENEEAVDDSQLPKDRFSAERLKGVDSTLKIQPAELGDSAVYLCASSYAGRQYFGPGTRLTVL.